This entry lists 9 T cell receptor beta chains sequenced from one sample in a study of read filtering for tumor transcriptome and immune sequencing. From approximately 400 ng of RNA, a library with molecular barcoded alpha/delta and beta/gamma adaptors was made. TCRdb ran MiXCR on the reads and lists one entry per CDR3 protein. The sample shows approximately 90,000 distinct CDR3 sequences, over 9% of them seen only once. Input material: a population of CD138-negative cells sorted from bone marrow. The receptors derive from a donor at least 40 years old with multiple myeloma.

The V gene is TRBV20-1, the J gene TRBJ1-5, with D unclear. The germline V and J ends were trimmed by 3 bases and 1 base, with 16 bases remaining between them. This CDR3 is 16 amino acids long. The V gene's germline CDR1 is DFQATT and CDR2 SNEGSKA (reference sequence). The CDR3: CSARRAFTNSNQPQHF. The CDR3 bases are TGCAGTGCTAGGAGGGCTTTTACAAACAGCAATCAGCCCCAGCATTTT.

This clonotype was counted ten times or more. V gene TRBV2 combines with J gene TRBJ2-1, with 8 positions matching TRBD2. The germline CDR1 and CDR2 sequences are SNHLY and FYNNEI. This CDR3 spans 16 amino acids. Trimming cost V 6 bases and J 8 bases; bases outside gene matches: 15. As DNA, the CDR3 is TGTGCCAGCAGCCCCAGGAGCGGGAGTGGTAAATATGAGCAGTTCTTC. Its translation is CASSPRSGSGKYEQFF.

This clonotype was counted at least ten times. The gene calls are TRBV29-1 and TRBJ2-1, with D hard to call. The CDR3 contains 19 residues. V was cut by 3 bases and J by 4 bases, with 28 bases left in between. Germline CDR1 and CDR2: SQVTM and ANQGSEA. The CDR3 sequence: CSVDGPTRSVIQAYNEQFF. The CDR3 DNA reads TGCAGCGTTGACGGACCGACCCGAAGCGTAATTCAAGCTTACAATGAGCAGTTCTTC.

This clonotype was recorded at least ten times. The chain joins TRBV7-8 to TRBJ1-1; 12 positions agree with TRBD1. J lost 5 bases, V lost 3 bases, and 7 bases had no gene match. The CDR3 totals 16 residues. Germline assignment: CDR1 SGHVS and CDR2 FQNEAQ. The CDR3 is CASSLRDRGHGTEAFF. DNA for the CDR3: TGTGCCAGCAGCTTGAGGGACAGGGGGCATGGGACTGAAGCTTTCTTT.

This clonotype was seen more than once but under ten times. The V and J genes are TRBV29-1 and TRBJ1-1; D is ambiguous. The CDR3 is made up of 11 amino acids. Trimming removed 4 bases from V and 5 bases from J, with 8 bases in between. Germline V gene data show CDR1 as SQVTM and CDR2 as ANQGSEA. This CDR3 reads CSVVLQTEAFF. The CDR3 bases are TGCAGCGTTGTTCTACAAACTGAAGCTTTCTTT.

This clonotype was seen many times. The chain combines TRBV7-2 with TRBJ1-1, with D hard to call. The CDR3 contains 14 residues. Germline V gene sequence: CDR1 SGHTA, CDR2 FQGNSA. V lost 5 bases and J 1 base, leaving 11 bases between the germline ends. The CDR3 sequence: CASSHGRANTEAFF. The CDR3 DNA sequence: TGTGCCAGCAGCCACGGCCGGGCGAACACTGAAGCTTTCTTT.

This clonotype was recorded at least ten times. The chain's CDR3 is CAWSRWVGGYGYTF. CDR3 coding DNA: TGTGCCTGGAGCCGATGGGTCGGCGGCTATGGCTACACCTTC. This rearrangement joins TRBV30 to TRBJ1-2; no clear D gene. This CDR3 region has 14 residues. CDR1 is GTSNPN and CDR2 is SVGIG in the germline V gene (reference sequence). Trimming cost V 3 bases and J 4 bases, with 15 bases left between them.

This clonotype was seen at least ten times. A read error may account for a junction end that differs from germline. V usage is TRBV3-1 and J usage is TRBJ2-1; 8 bases agree with TRBD2. The CDR3 extends over 12 amino acids. Germline-derived CDR1 and CDR2 are LGHDT and YNNKEL (reference sequence). CDR3 nucleotide sequence: TGTGCCAGCAGCCTAAGACCGGGACTAGTTGTCTTC. Amino acid sequence: CASSLRPGLVVF.

This clonotype appeared a few times. This likely traces to a read error, being one base from a far larger clone. The V and J genes are TRBV7-3 and TRBJ1-5, with a weak D call TRBD1 (6 bases). The CDR3 is 14 amino acids. In germline, CDR1 is SGHTA, CDR2 FQGTGA. This chain's CDR3 is CASSFTGRDQPRHF. The CDR3 nucleotides are TGTGCCAGCAGCTTCACAGGGCGCGATCAGCCCCGGCATTTT.